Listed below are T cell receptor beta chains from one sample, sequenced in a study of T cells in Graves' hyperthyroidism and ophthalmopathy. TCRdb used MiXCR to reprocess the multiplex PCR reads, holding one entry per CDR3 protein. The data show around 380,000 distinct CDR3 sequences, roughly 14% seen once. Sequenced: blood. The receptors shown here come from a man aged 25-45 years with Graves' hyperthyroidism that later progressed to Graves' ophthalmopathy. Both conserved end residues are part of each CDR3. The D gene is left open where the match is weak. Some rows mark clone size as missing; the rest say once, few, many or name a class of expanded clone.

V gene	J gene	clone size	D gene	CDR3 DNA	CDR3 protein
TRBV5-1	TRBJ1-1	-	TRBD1	TGCGCCAGCAGCTTGACAGGGGGCGGGGGTGAAGCTTTCTTT	CASSLTGGGGEAFF
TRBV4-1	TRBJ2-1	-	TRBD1	TGCGCCAGCAGCCAAACTCCCGGGACAGGGAATGAGCAGTTCTTC	CASSQTPGTGNEQFF
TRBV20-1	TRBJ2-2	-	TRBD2	TGCAGTGCTTACCAAAATAGCGGGGGGGCTGGCGGGGAGCTGTTTTTT	CSAYQNSGGAGGELFF
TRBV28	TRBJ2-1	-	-	TGTGCCAGCAGTTTATCGACTCCTAATGAGCAGTTCTTC	CASSLSTPNEQFF
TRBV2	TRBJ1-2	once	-	TGTGCCAGCAGTACGCTAGCGGGGGACTATGGCTACACCTTC	CASSTLAGDYGYTF
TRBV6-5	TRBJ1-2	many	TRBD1	TGTGCCAGCAGTTACTCACATCCCCGGGACAGTAGCTATGGCTACACCTTC	CASSYSHPRDSSYGYTF
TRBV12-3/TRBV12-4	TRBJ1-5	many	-	TGTGCCAGCAGTTTAACAGGGATTCAGCCCCAGCATTTT	CASSLTGIQPQHF
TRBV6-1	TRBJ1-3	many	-	TGTGCCAGCAGTTCGGAGAGGGGCTCTGGAAACACCATATATTTT	CASSSERGSGNTIYF
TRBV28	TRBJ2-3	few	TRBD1	TGTGCCAGCAGTTATAGGACAGGGGATGACACAGATACGCAGTATTTT	CASSYRTGDDTDTQYF
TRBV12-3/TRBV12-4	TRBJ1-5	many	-	TGTGCCAGCAGTTTATACAGGGGCAATCAGCCCCAGCATTTT	CASSLYRGNQPQHF
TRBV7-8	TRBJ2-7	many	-	TGTGCCAGCAGCTTAGTGGGTTCCGCCTACGAGCAGTACTTC	CASSLVGSAYEQYF
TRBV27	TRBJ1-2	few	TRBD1	TGTGCCAGCAGTTTATCCCATAGGGCAGGGGGCTATGGCTACACCTTC	CASSLSHRAGGYGYTF
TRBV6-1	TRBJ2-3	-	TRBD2	TGTGCCAGCAGGAATAGCGGGGGGAACACAGATACGCAGTATTTT	CASRNSGGNTDTQYF
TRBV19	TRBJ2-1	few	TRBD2	TGTGCCAGTAGACGACTAGCGGGGAGCTCCTACAATGAGCAGTTCTTC	CASRRLAGSSYNEQFF
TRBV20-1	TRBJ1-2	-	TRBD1	TGCAGTGCTAGAGAACCCGGGACAGGGTTTGTTTCACATGGCTACACCTTC	CSAREPGTGFVSHGYTF
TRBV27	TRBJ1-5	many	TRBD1	TGTGCCAGCAGTCTTACAGGGGTCGTCAATCAGCCCCAGCATTTT	CASSLTGVVNQPQHF
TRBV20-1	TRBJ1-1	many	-	TGCAGTGCCCCAATGTACACTGAAGCTTTCTTT	CSAPMYTEAFF
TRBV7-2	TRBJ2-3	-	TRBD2	TGTGCCAGCAGCCAGGCTACTAGCGGGGGAAGCACAGATACGCAGTATTTT	CASSQATSGGSTDTQYF
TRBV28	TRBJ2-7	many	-	TGTGCCAGCAGTACCTTCGAGGGGGGGTCTCGGGAGCAGTACTTC	CASSTFEGGSREQYF
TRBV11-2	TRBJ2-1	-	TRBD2	TGTGCCAGCAGCTCCGAGGGGCGGGGGGTTTACAATGAGCAGTTCTTC	CASSSEGRGVYNEQFF
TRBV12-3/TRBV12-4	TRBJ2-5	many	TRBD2	TGTGCCAGCAGTTTTGGACTAGCGGGGGGTTGGGGGGAGACCCAGTACTTC	CASSFGLAGGWGETQYF
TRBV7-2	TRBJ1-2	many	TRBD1	TGTGCCAGCCCTGCCCGCGGGACAGGGAACCGTGGCTACACCTTC	CASPARGTGNRGYTF
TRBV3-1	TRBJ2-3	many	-	TGTGCCAGCAGCCAATGGCAGGTTTTAGCTACGCAGTATTTT	CASSQWQVLATQYF
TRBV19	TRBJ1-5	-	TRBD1	TGTGCCAGTACGGGACAGGGGGCGAAATTCAACCAGCCCCAGCATTTT	CASTGQGAKFNQPQHF
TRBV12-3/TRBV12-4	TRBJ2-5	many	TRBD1	TGTGCCAGCAGAAGTAGACAGGGGGCTGGGGAGACCCAGTACTTC	CASRSRQGAGETQYF
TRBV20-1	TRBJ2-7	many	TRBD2	TGCAGTCCCAGAGGCGGGGGGTCCTACGAGCAGTACTTC	CSPRGGGSYEQYF
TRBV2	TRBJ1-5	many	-	TGTGCCAGCAGTGATTCGGGAATTAGCAATCAGCCCCAGCATTTT	CASSDSGISNQPQHF